This entry is about one TCR beta chain. These data belong to a study of graft-versus-host responses after intestinal transplantation. The ends were cut back, 3 bases at V and 6 bases at J, with 6 bases in the middle. The CDR3 loop spans 11 amino acids. The germline gives CDR1 MNHEY, CDR2 SMNVEV (reference sequence). Produced via immunoSEQ multiplex PCR; TCRdb's table is partial and in-frame only. The sample lists approximately 1,600 clones, approximately 94% occurring once. The source material was PBMCs, sampled 16 days after intestinal transplant. The chain has TRBV27 and TRBJ2-7; unclear D gene. The clonotype was recovered from a human patient who received an intestinal transplant, so some T cells may come from the graft donor. Written as DNA, the CDR3 is TGTGCCAGCAGTTTCCCCTCCGAGCAGTACTTC. Translated: CASSFPSEQYF.